The clone carrying this TCR beta chain was found a few times. CDR1 and CDR2 from the germline V gene are MNHEY and SVGEGT. The CDR3 is made up of 14 amino acids. The V and J ends lost 0 bases and 2 bases respectively, with 8 bases between them. This sample was taken from a study of blood T cells in healthy people across ages. A second PCR, run for roughly 7 to 12 cycles, used a sample-barcoded 5' primer plus a J-beta primer mix. TCRdb re-derived calls from the 5' RACE reads in MiXCR, one entry per CDR3 protein. The repertoire holds about 1,600,000 distinct CDR3 sequences, approximately 38% seen once, with around 8% in the top ten.

The sequence was obtained from a woman younger than 35 in good health. The gene calls are TRBV6-2 or TRBV6-3 and TRBJ2-7; no reliable D call. The sequenced sample consisted of blood. The chain's CDR3 is CASSYSQDPYEQYF. CDR3 sequence (DNA): TGTGCCAGCAGTTACTCCCAGGACCCCTACGAGCAGTACTTC.